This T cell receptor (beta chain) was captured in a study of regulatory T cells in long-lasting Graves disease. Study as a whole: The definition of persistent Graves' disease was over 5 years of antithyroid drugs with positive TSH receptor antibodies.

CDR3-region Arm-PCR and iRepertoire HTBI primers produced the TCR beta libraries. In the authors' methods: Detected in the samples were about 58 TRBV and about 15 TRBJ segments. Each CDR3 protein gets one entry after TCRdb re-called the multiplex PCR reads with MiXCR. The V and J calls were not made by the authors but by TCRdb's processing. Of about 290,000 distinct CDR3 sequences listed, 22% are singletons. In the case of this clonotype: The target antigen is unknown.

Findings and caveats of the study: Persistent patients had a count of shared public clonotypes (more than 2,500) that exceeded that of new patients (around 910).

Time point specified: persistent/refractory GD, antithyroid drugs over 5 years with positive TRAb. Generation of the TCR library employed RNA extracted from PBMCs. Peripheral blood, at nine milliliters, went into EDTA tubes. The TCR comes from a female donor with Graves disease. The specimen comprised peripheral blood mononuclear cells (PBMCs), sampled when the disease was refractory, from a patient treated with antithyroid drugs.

This CDR3 reads CASSRLSESYEQYF. The CDR3 DNA reads as TGTGCCAGCAGCCGACTTTCGGAATCCTACGAGCAGTACTTC. The rearrangement uses TRBV5-5 and TRBJ2-7; D is unclear. This CDR3 has 14 residues. In germline, CDR1 is SGHKS, CDR2 YYEKEE (reference sequence). Trimming removed 4 bases from V and 1 base from J, with 12 bases in between.